Reported below is one T cell receptor (beta chain). Germline CDR1 reads ENHRY; CDR2 reads SYGVKD. The CDR3 has 16 residues. Trimming removed 0 bases from V and 3 bases from J; junction bases left unmatched: 2. The sample belongs to a study of blood T cell repertoires in COVID-19. Study in general: The United States, Italy and Spain provided the acute and convalescent COVID-19 samples.

This table comes from immunoSEQ multiplex PCR, and its TCRdb copy is limited to in-frame clones, with some not included. The sample consists of 20,000 to 25,000 clones, 91% of them appearing once. Sequences were obtained from peripheral blood. This sequence originates from a man between 65 and 85 years old with active COVID-19. The rearrangement uses TRBV10-3 and TRBJ2-1, with TRBD1 matching 10 bases. CDR3: CAISESGQGGYNEQFF. The CDR3 nucleotides are TGTGCCATCAGTGAGTCAGGACAGGGGGGCTACAATGAGCAGTTCTTC.